The source of this TCR beta chain is a study of T cell responses to AZD1222 COVID-19 vaccine (dated by TCRdb to the early 2020s). Context from the whole study: TCR sequencing was performed for about 240 trial participants, of whom about 200 were given two doses of AZD1222 and around 25 were given two doses of MenACWY control vaccine. Enrollment into the trials was organized by age into subgroups of 18-55, 56-69 and 70-plus years, and those subgroups contained roughly 140, 27 and 60 TCR-sequenced participants, respectively.

The CDR3 regions of human TCRbeta chains were subjected to immunosequencing. As for how the authors treated the data: TCRs in the repertoires were compared against a reference library of SARS-CoV-2-specific TCRs that had been generated with the MIRA antigen-specificity platform. Breadth was defined as the fraction of unique TCRs that were SARS-CoV-2-associated, and depth was defined as the fraction of total T cells that were SARS-CoV-2-associated. Using the MIRA data, every spike-specific TCR was mapped to the spike region that the TCR reacted to and assigned to either a CD4 or a CD8 class. Log10-transformed breadth and depth values were compared by one-way ANOVA with Sidak's multiple comparisons tests. TCRdb obtained this table from immuneACCESS and retained in-frame rearrangements with V and J assigned. These tables miss some clones; where compared with another copy, unresolved V genes account for less than half of the shortfall, and the remainder is unexplained. The DNA was the basis for D and trimming; V, J and clone size are from that table. The sample profile shows about 180,000 clones; 80% to 95% of them were found once. More than 1.5% of the sample is held by the ten biggest clonotypes.

The study at large found these results: CD4 TCRs associated with the vaccine covered the entire spike protein, and the dominant responses were in regions 160-218 and 743-854. Most participants were white British and females outnumbered males, and the authors suggested that clonal diversity may have been underestimated. After two AZD1222 doses, spike-specific TCR breadth and depth were significantly higher than at day 0 and than in MenACWY recipients. Only six AZD1222 recipients were SARS-CoV-2 seropositive at baseline, limiting conclusions about previously exposed vaccinees. Because no day 14 peak-response samples were available, the repertoires could be characterized only after the peak T cell response. Reportedly, almost half of the unique spike-specific TCRs recognized epitopes lying outside the regions that are mutated in the B.1.351 and B.1.1.7 variants. The 56-69-year group was small, and its depth increase did not reach significance, likely because of low power.

This specimen's time point label, per the study, means: about 28 days (+/-7) after the second vaccine dose. AZD1222 recipients whose second dose came at about 4 weeks and those whose second dose came at about 12 weeks were combined into one group, since spike-specific TCR depth and breadth did not differ between the two schedules. Vaccinee samples were obtained from the UK trials COV001 and COV002, which included a single-blind randomized controlled phase 2/3 trial of AZD1222 (ChAdOx1 nCoV-19) in healthy adults. For TCRbeta chain sequencing, PBMC samples were collected from trial participants at day 0 and at day 28 after the second dose. For this clone: Its antigen remains undetermined. No much larger clonotype is one base removed from it; base qualities were not supplied.

CDR1 and CDR2, per the germline V gene, are SGHVS and FQNEAQ. V loses 1 base, J loses 3 bases, and the germline ends lie 10 bases apart. Its CDR3 holds 15 amino acids, cysteine through phenylalanine. The retained sequence is limited to the CDR3, 45 bases, with the frame set at the first base. The sequencing used peripheral blood, collected 28 days after the second AZD1222 dose. This receptor was obtained from an adult who received the AZD1222 COVID-19 vaccine. The chain is assembled from TRBV7-8 and TRBJ1-3; a tentative D call is TRBD1 (5 bases match). The CDR3 region: CASSLEPGFGNTIYF. The bases are TGTGCCAGCAGCTTAGAGCCAGGGTTTGGAAACACCATATATTTT. The reference TRBV7-8 and TRBJ1-3 proteins fill in what lies around the CDR3, so the full variable domain reads GAGVSQSPRYKVAKRGQDVALRCDPISGHVSLFWYQQALGQGPEFLTYFQNEAQLDKSGLPSDRFFAERPEGSVSTLKIQRTQQEDSAVYLCASSLEPGFGNTIYFGEGSWLTVV.